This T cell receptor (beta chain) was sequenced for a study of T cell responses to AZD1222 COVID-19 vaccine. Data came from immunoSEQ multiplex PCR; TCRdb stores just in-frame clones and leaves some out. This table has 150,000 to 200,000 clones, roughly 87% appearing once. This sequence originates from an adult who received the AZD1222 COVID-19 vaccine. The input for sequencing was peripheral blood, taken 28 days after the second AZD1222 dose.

This chain's CDR3 is CASSPDGGDQPQHF. The CDR3 DNA is TGCGCCAGCAGCCCGGACGGAGGGGATCAGCCCCAGCATTTT. This rearrangement joins TRBV5-1 to TRBJ1-5; tentatively, D is TRBD1 (5 bases). V lost 4 bases and J lost 5, with 13 bases in between. The CDR3 consists of 14 residues. CDR1 and CDR2 (germline): SGHRS, YFSETQ.